This T cell receptor (beta chain) was found in a study of T cell repertoires in cytomegalovirus infection. About the research overall: CMV infection together with matching HLA type was indicated by public TCR beta signatures.

This clonotype showed up many times. The germline V gene has CDR1 SGHTA and CDR2 FQGNSA. The CDR3 consists of 16 residues. Trimming left V 1 base short and J 1 base short, with 13 bases between. TCRdb called the reads again in MiXCR, with one record for every CDR3 protein. The sample has 150,000 to 200,000 distinct CDR3 sequences, approximately 15% seen once. The TCR comes from a human donor in good health (CMV status not recorded). Some clones in this sample may be carry-over from other donors' samples. The chain is built from TRBV7-2 and TRBJ1-1; D is undetermined. Input material: PBMCs. For the CDR3, the DNA is TGTGCCAGCAGCTTAGATTCCGCAGGCGCGAACACTGAAGCTTTCTTT. This sequence encodes CASSLDSAGANTEAFF.